The source of this TCR beta chain is a study of regulatory T cells in long-lasting Graves disease. Turning to the study itself: Persistent cases were those of Graves' disease that involved over 5 years of antithyroid drugs with positive TSH receptor antibodies.

Sample time point: persistent/refractory GD, antithyroid drugs over 5 years with positive TRAb. Generation of the TCR library employed RNA extracted from PBMCs. Study results and limitations: Persistent patients had a count of shared public clonotypes (approximately 2,700) that exceeded that of new patients (around 970). Exclusively peripheral blood, rather than thyroid tissue, was studied.

According to the study, TCR beta libraries were built with iRepertoire HTBI primers and CDR3-region Arm-PCR. MiXCR, applied by TCRdb to the multiplex PCR reads, yields one record per CDR3 protein. The sample lists about 460,000 distinct CDR3 sequences, 20% to 25% occurring once. Concerning this clonotype itself: What it binds is unknown.

This CDR3 comprises 14 residues. Germline CDR1 and CDR2: GTSNPN and SVGIG (reference sequence). Trimming took 5 bases from V and 2 from J; bases not matched to a gene: 9. The source was peripheral blood mononuclear cells (PBMCs), collected when the disease was refractory, from a patient treated with antithyroid drugs. The TCR originated in a female donor with Graves disease. The J gene is TRBJ2-7, the V gene TRBV30; TRBD2 agrees at 7 bases. The DNA of the CDR3 is TGTGCCTGGTCAGGACTAGTCCCCCCCTACGAGCAGTACTTC. This codes for CAWSGLVPPYEQYF.